A single sample is the source of the 19 T cell receptor beta chains below, sequenced in a study of blood T cell repertoires in COVID-19. This table comes from immunoSEQ multiplex PCR, and its TCRdb copy is limited to in-frame clones, with some not included. Of about 35,000 clones in the sample, just under 80% were seen once. What was sequenced was peripheral blood. All receptors derive from a man at least 80 years old with acute or convalescent COVID-19.

This clone was recorded once. CDR3 amino acids: CASSRLRTTSTGELFF. The CDR3 region has the DNA TGCGCCAGCAGCCGCTTACGGACTACCTCCACCGGGGAGCTGTTTTTT. The rearrangement links TRBV4-3 to TRBJ2-2, with D possibly matching TRBD2 (6 bases). With 4 bases removed from V and 4 bases from J, the gap between germline ends came to 16 bases. CDR1 and CDR2 (germline): LGHNA, YSLEER. CDR3 length equals 16 residues.

The chain employs TRBV7-6 and TRBJ2-1; 8 positions agree with TRBD2. Per germline, CDR1 SGHVS and CDR2 FNYEAQ. CDR3 length: 16 amino acids. V shed 5 bases and J 4 bases; nucleotides not matched to a gene: 10. Here the CDR3 DNA reads TGTGCCAGCAGCCCATTAGCGGGGACCCCGTACAATGAGCAGTTCTTC. Protein: CASSPLAGTPYNEQFF.

V is TRBV6-6 and J is TRBJ2-6; D gene uncertain. Per germline, CDR1 MNHNY and CDR2 SVGAGI (reference sequence). The length of the CDR3 is 17 residues. V shed 5 bases and J shed 0 bases, with 14 bases lying between them. The CDR3 loop is CASSPKAQNSGANVLTF. Here the CDR3 DNA reads TGTGCCAGCAGTCCAAAGGCACAGAACTCTGGGGCCAACGTCCTGACTTTC.

The V call is TRBV25-1, the J call TRBJ2-7; a weak D match, TRBD2 (5 bases). The CDR3 runs to 14 residues. The germline V gene encodes CDR1 MGHDK and CDR2 SYGVNS. V was clipped by 7 bases and J by 7 bases, with 20 bases between them. The CDR3 region is CASTHSGDPREQYF. The CDR3 DNA reads as TGTGCCAGCACTCACAGCGGCGATCCGAGGGAGCAGTACTTC.

Here the CDR3 DNA reads TGTGCCACCTGTCGCGGGGGGGTATTAGAGACCCAGTACTTC. As protein: CATCRGGVLETQYF. The chain combines TRBV5-5 with TRBJ2-5, with 9 bases matching TRBD2. V was pared by 9 bases and J by 4 bases, with 10 bases of the junction left unmatched. This CDR3 has 14 amino acids. Germline assignment: CDR1 SGHKS and CDR2 YYEKEE (reference sequence). The whole variable domain, filled in from reference TRBV5-5 and TRBJ2-5, reads DAGVTQSPTHLIKTRGQQVTLRCSPISGHKSVSWYQQVLGQGPQFIFQYYEKEERGRGNFPDRFSARQFPNYSSELNVNALLLGDSALYLCATCRGGVLETQYFGPGTRLLVL.

The chain combines TRBV3-1 (or the pseudogene TRBV3-2) with TRBJ1-2; D is ambiguous. Germline CDR1 and CDR2: LGHDT and YNNKEL (reference sequence). The V and J ends lost 1 base and 7 bases respectively, with 7 bases between them. The CDR3 contains 12 residues. CDR3 region: CASSQVPSGYTF. The CDR3 DNA follows: TGTGCCAGCAGCCAAGTGCCGAGTGGCTACACCTTC.

CDR3 region: CASSQVGVRPQHF. The DNA of the CDR3 is TGTGCCAGCAGCCAAGTGGGCGTAAGGCCCCAGCATTTT. The chain is built from TRBV3-1 (or the pseudogene TRBV3-2) and TRBJ1-5; no reliable D call. CDR1 is LGHDT and CDR2 is YNNKEL in the germline V gene (reference sequence). V shed 1 base and J shed 9 bases, with 10 bases lying between them. The CDR3 has 13 residues.

This chain uses TRBV12-3 or TRBV12-4 with TRBJ1-2; D is ambiguous. The CDR3 consists of 13 residues. The V end was cut by 5 bases, the J end by 5 bases, with 12 bases between. CDR3 protein: CASSHDTNYGYTF. The CDR3 DNA follows: TGTGCCAGCAGTCACGACACCAATTATGGCTACACCTTC.

The chain combines TRBV7-9 with TRBJ1-1; 9 bases align to TRBD1. The CDR3 is 15 residues long. Per germline, CDR1 SEHNR and CDR2 FQNEAQ (reference sequence). With 5 bases clipped from V and 6 bases from J, the junction kept 10 bases outside the gene matches. The CDR3 DNA reads TGTGCCAGCAGCCTGACGGGACAGGGTTACTCTGAAGCTTTCTTT. Its protein product is CASSLTGQGYSEAFF.

CDR3 nucleotides: TGTGCCAGCAGCTTCCCAGACAGGGGGCGCGGCTACACCTTC. Amino acids: CASSFPDRGRGYTF. The chain combines TRBV11-2 with TRBJ1-2; 10 bases are a match to TRBD1. The CDR3 is 14 amino acids. J gave up 8 bases and V 3 bases, and 6 bases lay outside the gene matches. The germline V gene encodes CDR1 SGHAT and CDR2 FQNNGV.

The chain uses TRBV4-3 and TRBJ2-2; maybe TRBD1 (5 bases). Looked up from germline, CDR1 is LGHNA and CDR2 is YSLEER. The V gene lost 4 bases and the J gene lost 1 base, with 10 bases spanning the gap. The CDR3 contains 15 residues. The CDR3 region has the DNA TGCGCCAGCAGCCCTTACGACAGGAACACCGGGGAGCTGTTTTTT. Protein: CASSPYDRNTGELFF.

This chain uses TRBV7-2 with TRBJ2-5, with 7 bases aligning to TRBD2. CDR3 length equals 15 residues. The V segment lost 5 bases and the J segment 5 bases; nucleotides outside the gene matches: 11. CDR1 and CDR2 (germline): SGHTA, FQGNSA. The CDR3 reads CASSALAAGGETQYF. DNA for the CDR3: TGTGCCAGCAGCGCGCTAGCGGCCGGGGGGGAGACCCAGTACTTC.

This clone has a single count. The chain joins TRBV7-9 to TRBJ2-3; 8 bases are a match to TRBD1. Germline V gene sequence: CDR1 SEHNR, CDR2 FQNEAQ (reference sequence). CDR3 size: 16 residues. The V and J ends lost 5 bases and 2 bases, in that order; junction bases with no gene match: 9. CDR3 sequence reads: CASSSQGALSTDTQYF. CDR3 sequence (DNA): TGTGCCAGCAGCAGTCAGGGGGCTCTCTCCACAGATACGCAGTATTTT.

CDR3 nucleotides: TGCGCCAGCAGCCCGGGCCTGGGACAGGGGTTGAAGACCCAGTACTTC. Amino acid sequence: CASSPGLGQGLKTQYF. This chain joins TRBV4-1 and TRBJ2-5; 10 bases map to TRBD1. The germline V gene encodes CDR1 MGHRA and CDR2 YSYEKL. J lost 6 bases, V lost 4 bases, and 11 bases had no gene match. The CDR3 totals 16 residues.

In this sample, this clone turned up once. The chain uses TRBV9 and TRBJ2-7; the D is unclear. Trimming removed 3 bases from V and 6 bases from J, with 7 bases in between. The CDR3 is made up of 11 amino acids. CDR1 and CDR2 from the germline V gene are SGDLS and YYNGEE. In DNA, the CDR3 is TGTGCCAGCAGCGACGCGAGCGAGCAGTACTTC. Its protein is CASSDASEQYF.

The chain combines TRBV10-3 with TRBJ2-3, with D perhaps TRBD1 (5 bases). V lost 4 bases to trimming and J lost 5 bases, with 10 bases between them. Looked up from germline, CDR1 is ENHRY and CDR2 is SYGVKD. The CDR3 consists of 13 residues. This CDR3 reads CAISVGVVDTQYF. The CDR3 DNA reads as TGTGCCATCAGTGTAGGGGTGGTAGATACGCAGTATTTT.

This chain uses TRBV7-9 with TRBJ1-1; TRBD1 might be the D (5 bases). V was trimmed by 1 base and J by 6 bases, leaving 12 bases between them. CDR3 length equals 14 residues. Germline V lookup: CDR1 SEHNR, CDR2 FQNEAQ (reference sequence). DNA of the CDR3: TGTGCCAGCAGCTTAGAGGGGCGAGCCCCTGAAGCTTTCTTT. Translated, it gives CASSLEGRAPEAFF.

The chain recombines TRBV9 with TRBJ2-5; 8 bases agree with TRBD2. The length of the CDR3 is 15 residues. The trim removed 0 bases at V and 5 bases at J, leaving 6 bases unmatched. Germline CDR1 SGDLS, CDR2 YYNGEE. This CDR3 is CASSVDRGGQETQYF. The CDR3 coding sequence is TGTGCCAGCAGCGTAGACCGGGGGGGCCAGGAGACCCAGTACTTC.

V usage is TRBV15 and J usage is TRBJ2-3; D gene uncertain. This CDR3 spans 15 amino acids. Germline-derived CDR1 and CDR2 are LNHNV and YYDKDF (reference sequence). The ends were cut back, 0 bases at V and 4 bases at J, with 11 bases in the middle. The CDR3 sequence is CATSRDRGTADTQYF. The DNA of the CDR3 is TGTGCCACCAGCAGAGATCGAGGTACTGCAGATACGCAGTATTTT.